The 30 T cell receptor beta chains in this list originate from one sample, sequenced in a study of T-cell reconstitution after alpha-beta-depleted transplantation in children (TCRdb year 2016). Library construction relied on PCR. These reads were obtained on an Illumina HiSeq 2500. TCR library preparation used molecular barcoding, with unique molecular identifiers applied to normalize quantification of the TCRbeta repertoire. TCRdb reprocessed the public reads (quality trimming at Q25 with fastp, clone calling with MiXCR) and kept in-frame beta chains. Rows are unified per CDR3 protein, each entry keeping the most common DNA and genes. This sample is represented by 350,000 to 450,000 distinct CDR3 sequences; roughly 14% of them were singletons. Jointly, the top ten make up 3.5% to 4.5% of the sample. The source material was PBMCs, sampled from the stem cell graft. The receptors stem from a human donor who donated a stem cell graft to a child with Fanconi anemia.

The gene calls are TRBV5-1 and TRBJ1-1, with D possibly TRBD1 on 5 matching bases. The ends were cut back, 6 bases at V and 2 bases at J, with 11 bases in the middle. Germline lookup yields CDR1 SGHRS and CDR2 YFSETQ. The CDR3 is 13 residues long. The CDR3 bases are TGCGCCAGCATCCGGGACGGAAACACTGAAGCTTTCTTT. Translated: CASIRDGNTEAFF.

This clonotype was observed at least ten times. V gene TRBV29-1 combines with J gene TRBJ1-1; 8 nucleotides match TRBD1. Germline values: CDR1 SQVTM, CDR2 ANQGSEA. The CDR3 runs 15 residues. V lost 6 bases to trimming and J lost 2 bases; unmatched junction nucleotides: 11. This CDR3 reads CSVRKGQVTNTEAFF. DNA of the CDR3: TGCAGCGTGAGGAAGGGACAGGTGACAAACACTGAAGCTTTCTTT.

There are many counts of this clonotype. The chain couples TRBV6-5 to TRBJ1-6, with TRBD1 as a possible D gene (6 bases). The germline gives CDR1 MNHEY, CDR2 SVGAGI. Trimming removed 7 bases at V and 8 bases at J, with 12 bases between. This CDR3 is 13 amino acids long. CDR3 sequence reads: CASTWDTDSPLHF. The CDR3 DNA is TGTGCCAGCACCTGGGACACCGATTCACCCCTCCACTTT.

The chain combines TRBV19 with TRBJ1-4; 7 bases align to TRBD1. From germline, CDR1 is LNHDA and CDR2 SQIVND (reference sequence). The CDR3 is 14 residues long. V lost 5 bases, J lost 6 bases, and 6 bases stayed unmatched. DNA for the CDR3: TGTGCCAGTAGTCCCGGGACAGCTTATGAAAAACTGTTTTTT. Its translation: CASSPGTAYEKLFF.

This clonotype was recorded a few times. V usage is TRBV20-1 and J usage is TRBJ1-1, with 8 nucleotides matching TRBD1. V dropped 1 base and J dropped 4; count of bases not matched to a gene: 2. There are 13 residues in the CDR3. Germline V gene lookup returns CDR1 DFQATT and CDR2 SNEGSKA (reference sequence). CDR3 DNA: TGCAGTGCTAGAGCCGACAGGGGCACTGAAGCTTTCTTT. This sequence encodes CSARADRGTEAFF.

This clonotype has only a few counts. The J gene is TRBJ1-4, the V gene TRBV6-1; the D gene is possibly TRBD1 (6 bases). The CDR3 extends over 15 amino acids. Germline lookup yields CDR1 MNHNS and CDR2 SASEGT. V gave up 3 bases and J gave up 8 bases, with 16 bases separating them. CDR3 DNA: TGTGCCAGCAGTGAGCGCCCAGGGGACGGAGAAAAACTGTTTTTT. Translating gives CASSERPGDGEKLFF.

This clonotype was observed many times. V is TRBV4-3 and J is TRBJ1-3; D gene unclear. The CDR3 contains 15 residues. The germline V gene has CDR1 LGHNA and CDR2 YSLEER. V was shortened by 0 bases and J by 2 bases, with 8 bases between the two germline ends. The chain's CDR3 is CASSQDTSTGNTIYF. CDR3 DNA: TGCGCCAGCAGCCAAGATACAAGCACTGGAAACACCATATATTTT.

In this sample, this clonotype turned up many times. Here the CDR3 DNA reads TGCAGTGCTGTACGGACTAGCGGGGGGGTTTTTGGCACAGATACGCAGTATTTT. It encodes CSAVRTSGGVFGTDTQYF. The V and J genes are TRBV20-1 and TRBJ2-3; 15 nucleotides match TRBD2. The CDR3 spans 18 residues. The germline CDR1 and CDR2 sequences are DFQATT and SNEGSKA (reference sequence). V shed 5 bases and J 1 base; nucleotides not matched to a gene: 10.

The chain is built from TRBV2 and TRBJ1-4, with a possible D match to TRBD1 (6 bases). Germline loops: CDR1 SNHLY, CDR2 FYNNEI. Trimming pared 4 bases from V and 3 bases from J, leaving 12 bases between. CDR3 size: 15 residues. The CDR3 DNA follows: TGTGCCAGCAGTGGCAGGGGTGGATCTAATGAAAAACTGTTTTTT. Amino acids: CASSGRGGSNEKLFF.

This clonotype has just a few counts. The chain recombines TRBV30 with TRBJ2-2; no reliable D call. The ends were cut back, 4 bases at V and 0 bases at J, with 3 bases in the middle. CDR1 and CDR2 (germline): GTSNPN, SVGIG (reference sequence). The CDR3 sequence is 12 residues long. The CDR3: CAWNPNTGELFF. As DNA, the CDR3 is TGTGCCTGGAACCCGAACACCGGGGAGCTGTTTTTT. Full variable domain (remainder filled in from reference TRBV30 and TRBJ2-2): SQTIHQWPATLVQPVGSPLSLECTVEGTSNPNLYWYRQAAGRGLQLLFYSVGIGQISSEVPQNLSASRPQDRQFILSSKKLLLSDSGFYLCAWNPNTGELFFGEGSRLTVL.

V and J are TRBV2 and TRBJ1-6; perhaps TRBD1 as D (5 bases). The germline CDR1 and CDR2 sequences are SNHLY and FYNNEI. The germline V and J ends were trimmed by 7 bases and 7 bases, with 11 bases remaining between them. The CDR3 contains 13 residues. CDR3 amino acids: CASIGVKNSPLHF. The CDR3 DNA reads TGTGCCAGCATAGGGGTCAAGAATTCACCCCTCCACTTT.

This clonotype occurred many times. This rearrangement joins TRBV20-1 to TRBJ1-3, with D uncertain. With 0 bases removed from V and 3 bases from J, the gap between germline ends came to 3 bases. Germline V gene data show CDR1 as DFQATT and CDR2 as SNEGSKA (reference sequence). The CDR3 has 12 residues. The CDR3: CSARDRGNTIYF. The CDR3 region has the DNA TGCAGTGCTAGAGATCGTGGAAACACCATATATTTT.

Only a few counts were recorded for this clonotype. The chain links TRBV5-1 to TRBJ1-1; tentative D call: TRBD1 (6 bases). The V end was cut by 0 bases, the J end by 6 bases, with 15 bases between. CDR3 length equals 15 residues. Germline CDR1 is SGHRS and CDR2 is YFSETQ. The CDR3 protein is CASSLEVRGRSEAFF. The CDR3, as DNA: TGCGCCAGCAGCTTGGAGGTCAGGGGAAGGTCTGAAGCTTTCTTT.

CDR3 DNA: TGTGCCAGCAGTTTATTCGGGGATATGTACGAGCAGTACTTC. The encoded protein is CASSLFGDMYEQYF. The chain recombines TRBV28 with TRBJ2-7; TRBD2 might be the D (5 bases). The CDR3 is made up of 14 amino acids. Germline assignment: CDR1 MDHEN and CDR2 SYDVKM. Trimming left V 1 base short and J 4 bases short, with 11 bases between. Looking up the rest from reference TRBV28 and TRBJ2-7 gives the full variable domain: DVKVTQSSRYLVKRTGEKVFLECVQDMDHENMFWYRQDPGLGLRLIYFSYDVKMKEKGDIPEGYSVSREKKERFSLILESASTNQTSMYLCASSLFGDMYEQYFGPGTRLTVT.

CDR3 in amino acids: CASSLANSHRGLATGANVLTF. The DNA for the CDR3 is TGTGCCAGCAGCTTAGCCAATTCGCACCGGGGACTGGCAACAGGGGCCAACGTCCTGACTTTC. This chain joins TRBV7-2 and TRBJ2-6; perhaps TRBD2 as D (6 bases). Trimming pared 0 bases from V and 4 bases from J, leaving 25 bases between. This CDR3 spans 21 amino acids. Looked up from germline, CDR1 is SGHTA and CDR2 is FQGNSA.

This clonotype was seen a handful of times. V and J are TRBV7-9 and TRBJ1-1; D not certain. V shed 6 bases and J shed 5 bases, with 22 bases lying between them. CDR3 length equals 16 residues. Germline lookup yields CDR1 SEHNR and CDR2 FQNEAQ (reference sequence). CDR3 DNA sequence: TGTGCCAGCAGTCAAAGGCGGGGTTTTTTAGGAACTGAAGCTTTCTTT. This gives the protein CASSQRRGFLGTEAFF.

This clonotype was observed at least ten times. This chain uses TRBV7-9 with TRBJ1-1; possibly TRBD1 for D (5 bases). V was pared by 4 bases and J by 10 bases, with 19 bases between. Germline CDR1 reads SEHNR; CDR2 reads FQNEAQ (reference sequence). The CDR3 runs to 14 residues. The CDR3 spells CASSSQGQGGAAFF. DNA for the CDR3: TGTGCCAGCAGCTCCCAGGGCCAGGGTGGAGCAGCTTTCTTT.

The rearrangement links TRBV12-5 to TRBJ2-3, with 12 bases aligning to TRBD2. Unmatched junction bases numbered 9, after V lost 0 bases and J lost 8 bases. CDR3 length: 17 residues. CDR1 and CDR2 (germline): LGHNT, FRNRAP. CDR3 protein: CASGLVRASGGAPTQYF. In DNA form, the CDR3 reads TGTGCTAGTGGTTTGGTACGCGCTAGCGGGGGGGCACCTACGCAGTATTTT. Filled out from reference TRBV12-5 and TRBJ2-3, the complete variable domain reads DARVTQTPRHKVTEMGQEVTMRCQPILGHNTVFWYRQTMMQGLELLAYFRNRAPLDDSGMPKDRFSAEMPDATLATLKIQPSEPRDSAVYFCASGLVRASGGAPTQYFGPGTRLTVL.

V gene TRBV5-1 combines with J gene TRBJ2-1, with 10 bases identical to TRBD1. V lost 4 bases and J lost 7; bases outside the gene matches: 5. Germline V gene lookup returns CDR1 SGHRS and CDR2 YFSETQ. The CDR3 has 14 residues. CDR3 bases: TGCGCCAGCAGCCTGGGACAGGGGATGAATGAGCAGTTCTTC. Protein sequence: CASSLGQGMNEQFF.

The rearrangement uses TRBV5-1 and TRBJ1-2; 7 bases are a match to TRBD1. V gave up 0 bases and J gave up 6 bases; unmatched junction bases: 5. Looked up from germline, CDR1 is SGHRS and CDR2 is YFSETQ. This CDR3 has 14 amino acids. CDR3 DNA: TGCGCCAGCAGCTTGGACAGGGGAACGAATGGCTACACCTTC. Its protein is CASSLDRGTNGYTF.

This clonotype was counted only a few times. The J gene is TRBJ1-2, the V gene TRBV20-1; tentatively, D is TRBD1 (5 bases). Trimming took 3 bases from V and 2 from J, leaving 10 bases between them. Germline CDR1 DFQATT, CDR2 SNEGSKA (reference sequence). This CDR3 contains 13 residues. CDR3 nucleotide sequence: TGCAGTGCTAGTTGGCAGGGCAACTATGGCTACACCTTC. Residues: CSASWQGNYGYTF.

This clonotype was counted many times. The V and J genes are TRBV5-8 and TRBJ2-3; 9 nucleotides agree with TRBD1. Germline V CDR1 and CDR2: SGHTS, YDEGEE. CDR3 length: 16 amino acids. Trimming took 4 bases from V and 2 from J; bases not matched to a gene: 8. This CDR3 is CASSLGTGTFTDTQYF. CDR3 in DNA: TGTGCCAGCAGCCTCGGGACAGGGACATTCACAGATACGCAGTATTTT.

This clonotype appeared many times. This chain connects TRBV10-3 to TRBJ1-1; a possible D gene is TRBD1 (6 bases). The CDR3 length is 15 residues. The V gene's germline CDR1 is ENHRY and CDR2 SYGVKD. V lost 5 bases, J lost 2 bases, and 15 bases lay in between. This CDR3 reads CAISSITGSNTEAFF. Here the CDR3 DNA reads TGTGCCATCAGTTCCATAACAGGGTCTAACACTGAAGCTTTCTTT.

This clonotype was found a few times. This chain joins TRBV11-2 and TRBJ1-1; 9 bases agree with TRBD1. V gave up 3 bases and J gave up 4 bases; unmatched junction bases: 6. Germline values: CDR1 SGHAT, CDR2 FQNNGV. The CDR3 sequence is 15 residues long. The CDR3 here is CASSFPKTGGTEAFF. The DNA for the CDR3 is TGTGCCAGCAGCTTCCCTAAGACAGGGGGCACTGAAGCTTTCTTT.

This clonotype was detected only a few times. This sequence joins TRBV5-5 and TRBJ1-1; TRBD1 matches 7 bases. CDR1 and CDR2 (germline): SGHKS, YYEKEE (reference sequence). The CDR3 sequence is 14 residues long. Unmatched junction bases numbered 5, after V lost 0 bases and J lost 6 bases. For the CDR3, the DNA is TGTGCCAGCAGCTTGGGACAGGGAGTATCTGAAGCTTTCTTT. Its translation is CASSLGQGVSEAFF.

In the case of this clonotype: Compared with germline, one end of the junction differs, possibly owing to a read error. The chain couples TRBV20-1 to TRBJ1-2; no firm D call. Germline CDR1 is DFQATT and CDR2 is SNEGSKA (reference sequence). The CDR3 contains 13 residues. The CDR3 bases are TGCTGTGCTAGAGTGCAATCGGGAGAAGGCTACACCTTC. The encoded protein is CCARVQSGEGYTF.

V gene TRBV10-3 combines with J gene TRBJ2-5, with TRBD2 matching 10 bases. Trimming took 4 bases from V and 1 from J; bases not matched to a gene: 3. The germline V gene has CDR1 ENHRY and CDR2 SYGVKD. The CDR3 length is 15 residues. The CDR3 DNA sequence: TGTGCCATCAGTGCCCTAGCGGGGGTCCAAGAGACCCAGTACTTC. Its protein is CAISALAGVQETQYF.

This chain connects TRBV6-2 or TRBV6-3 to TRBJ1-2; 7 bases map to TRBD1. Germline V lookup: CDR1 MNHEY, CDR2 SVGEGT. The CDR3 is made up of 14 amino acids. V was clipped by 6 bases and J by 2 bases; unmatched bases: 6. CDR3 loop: CASRVTGTNYGYTF. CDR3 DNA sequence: TGTGCCAGCAGAGTGACAGGGACGAACTATGGCTACACCTTC.

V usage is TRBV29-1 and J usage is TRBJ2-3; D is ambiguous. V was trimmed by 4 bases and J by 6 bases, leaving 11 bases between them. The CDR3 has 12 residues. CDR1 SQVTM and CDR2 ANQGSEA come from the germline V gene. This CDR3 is CSVGRSMDTQYF. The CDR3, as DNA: TGCAGCGTTGGTAGGTCAATGGATACGCAGTATTTT.

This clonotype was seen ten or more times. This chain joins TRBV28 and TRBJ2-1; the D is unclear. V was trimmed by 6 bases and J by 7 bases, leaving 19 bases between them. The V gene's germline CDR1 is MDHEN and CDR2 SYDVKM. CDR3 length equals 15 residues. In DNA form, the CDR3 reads TGTGCCAGCAGCCCCCCTGGGGATATCGAGAATGAGCAGTTCTTC. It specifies CASSPPGDIENEQFF.